The clone carrying this T cell receptor beta chain was seen only a few times. Antigen: not known. Memory CD4+ T cells were sorted as CD4+CD45RO+CD25- cells. Findings and caveats of the study: Greatest tumor Treg TCR overlap was with tumor naive CD4+ cells.

Constant-region reverse primers amplified full-length variable regions, followed by semi-nested Nested Universal Primer A PCR. From the 5' RACE reads, TCRdb called clonotypes with MiXCR, one entry per CDR3 protein. The sample contains about 41,000 distinct CDR3 sequences, roughly 27% of which appear only once. The TCR sequence derives from a female donor with breast cancer. Sequenced sample: memory CD4+ T cells sorted from a lymph node. The subset denotes: memory CD4+ T cells, CD4+CD45RO+CD25-.

CDR3: CASSFAGTGTDTQYF. CDR3 DNA: TGTGCCAGCAGTTTCGCGGGGACAGGCACAGATACGCAGTATTTT. The chain employs TRBV12-3 or TRBV12-4 and TRBJ2-3; tentative D call: TRBD1 (7 bases). This CDR3 is 15 amino acids long. V lost 3 bases, J lost 1 base, and 11 bases lay in between.